This T cell receptor beta chain was identified in a study of early T cells in non-severe SARS-CoV-2 infection. This clonotype is termed medium-sized. Germline lookup yields CDR1 SGHVS and CDR2 FQNEAQ. V lost 4 bases, J lost 8 bases, and 2 bases stayed unmatched. The CDR3 is 13 residues long. Unique molecular identifiers were affixed to single, distinct cDNA molecules. A single record per CDR3 protein comes from TCRdb applying MiXCR to the 5' RACE reads. The table lists 20,000 to 25,000 distinct CDR3 sequences, 4.5% to 6% of them singletons. The sequence came from an adult who was a healthcare worker with PCR-confirmed SARS-CoV-2 infection or an uninfected control (not recorded which). This specimen was whole blood, taken at baseline. The chain uses TRBV7-8 and TRBJ1-4; 9 nucleotides agree with TRBD1. CDR3 protein: CASSSGQGEKLFF. The CDR3 coding sequence is TGTGCCAGCAGCTCCGGACAGGGGGAAAAACTGTTTTTT.